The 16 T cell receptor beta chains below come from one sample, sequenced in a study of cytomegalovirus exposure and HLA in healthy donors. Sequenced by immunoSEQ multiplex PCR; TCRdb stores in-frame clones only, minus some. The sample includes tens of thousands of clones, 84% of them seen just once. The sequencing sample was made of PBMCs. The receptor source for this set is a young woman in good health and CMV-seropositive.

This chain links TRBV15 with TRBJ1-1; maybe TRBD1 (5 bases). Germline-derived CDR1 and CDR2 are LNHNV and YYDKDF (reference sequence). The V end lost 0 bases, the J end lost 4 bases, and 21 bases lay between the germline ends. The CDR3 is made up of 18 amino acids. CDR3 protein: CATSREWARMGGGTEAFF. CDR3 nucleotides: TGTGCCACCAGCAGAGAGTGGGCCAGGATGGGGGGGGGCACTGAAGCTTTCTTT.

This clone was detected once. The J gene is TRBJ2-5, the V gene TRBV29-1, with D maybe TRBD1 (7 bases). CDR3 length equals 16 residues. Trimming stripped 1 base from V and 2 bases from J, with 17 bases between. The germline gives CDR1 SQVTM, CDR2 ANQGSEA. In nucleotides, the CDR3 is TGCAGCGTTGAAGGGGAGGCAGGGGGTAATCAAGAGACCCAGTACTTC. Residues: CSVEGEAGGNQETQYF.

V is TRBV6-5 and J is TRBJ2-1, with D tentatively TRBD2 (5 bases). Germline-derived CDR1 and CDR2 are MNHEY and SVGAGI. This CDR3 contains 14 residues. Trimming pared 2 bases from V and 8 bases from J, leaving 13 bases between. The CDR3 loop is CASSYDRGAHEQFF. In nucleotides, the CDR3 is TGTGCCAGCAGTTACGACCGGGGAGCTCATGAGCAGTTCTTC.

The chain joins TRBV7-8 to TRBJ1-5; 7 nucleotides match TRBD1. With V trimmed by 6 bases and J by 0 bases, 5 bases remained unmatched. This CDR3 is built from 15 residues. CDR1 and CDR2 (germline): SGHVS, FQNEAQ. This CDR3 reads CASRLDRFSNQPQHF. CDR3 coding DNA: TGTGCCAGCAGACTGGACAGGTTTAGCAATCAGCCCCAGCATTTT.

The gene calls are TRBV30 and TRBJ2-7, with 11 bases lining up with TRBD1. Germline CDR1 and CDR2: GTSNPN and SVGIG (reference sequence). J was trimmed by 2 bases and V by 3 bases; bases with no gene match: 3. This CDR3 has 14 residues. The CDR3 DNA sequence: TGTGCCTGGAGGGGGACAGGGGGGCCCTACGAGCAGTACTTC. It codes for CAWRGTGGPYEQYF.

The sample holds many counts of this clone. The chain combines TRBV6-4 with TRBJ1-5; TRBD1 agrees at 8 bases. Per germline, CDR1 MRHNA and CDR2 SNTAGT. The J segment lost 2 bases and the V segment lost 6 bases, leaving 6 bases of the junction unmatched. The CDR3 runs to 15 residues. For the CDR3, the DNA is TGTGCCAGCAGCCTGACAGGGGAAGGCAATCAGCCCCAGCATTTT. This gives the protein CASSLTGEGNQPQHF.

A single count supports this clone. For the CDR3, the DNA is TGTGCCAGCAGCAAACAGGGGGCTAACACCGGGGAGCTGTTTTTT. This codes for CASSKQGANTGELFF. The genes are TRBV9 and TRBJ2-2, with 9 bases that match TRBD1. Germline V gives CDR1 SGDLS, CDR2 YYNGEE. Unmatched junction bases numbered 3, after V lost 4 bases and J lost 2 bases. The CDR3 loop spans 15 amino acids.

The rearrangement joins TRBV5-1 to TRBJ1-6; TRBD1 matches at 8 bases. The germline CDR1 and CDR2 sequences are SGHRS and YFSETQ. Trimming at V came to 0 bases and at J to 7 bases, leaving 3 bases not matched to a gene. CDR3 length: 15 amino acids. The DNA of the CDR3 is TGCGCCAGCAGCTTGGCGACAGGGGTAAATTCACCCCTCCACTTT. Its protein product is CASSLATGVNSPLHF.

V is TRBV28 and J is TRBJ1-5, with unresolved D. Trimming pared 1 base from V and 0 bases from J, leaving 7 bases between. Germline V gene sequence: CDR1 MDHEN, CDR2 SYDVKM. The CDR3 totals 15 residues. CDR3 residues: CASSLSVISNQPQHF. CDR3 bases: TGTGCCAGCAGTTTATCCGTTATTAGCAATCAGCCCCAGCATTTT.

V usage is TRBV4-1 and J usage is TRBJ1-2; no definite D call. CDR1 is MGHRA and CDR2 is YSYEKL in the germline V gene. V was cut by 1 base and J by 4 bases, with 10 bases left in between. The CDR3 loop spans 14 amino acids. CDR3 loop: CASSQGSAGYGYTF. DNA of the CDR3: TGCGCCAGCAGCCAAGGGTCGGCGGGCTATGGCTACACCTTC.

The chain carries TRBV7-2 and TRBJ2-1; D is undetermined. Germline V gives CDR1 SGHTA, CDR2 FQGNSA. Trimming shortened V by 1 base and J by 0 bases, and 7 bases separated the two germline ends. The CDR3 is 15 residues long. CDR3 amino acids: CASSLEASSYNEQFF. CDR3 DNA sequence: TGTGCCAGCAGCTTAGAAGCGAGCTCCTACAATGAGCAGTTCTTC.

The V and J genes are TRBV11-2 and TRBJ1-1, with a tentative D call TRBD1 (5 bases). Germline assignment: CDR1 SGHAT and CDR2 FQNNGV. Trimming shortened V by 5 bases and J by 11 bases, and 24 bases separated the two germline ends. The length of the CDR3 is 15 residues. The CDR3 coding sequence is TGTGCCAGCAGCCCTGTGTTGGTGCAGGGTGTCTGGGCTTTCTTT. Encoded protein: CASSPVLVQGVWAFF.

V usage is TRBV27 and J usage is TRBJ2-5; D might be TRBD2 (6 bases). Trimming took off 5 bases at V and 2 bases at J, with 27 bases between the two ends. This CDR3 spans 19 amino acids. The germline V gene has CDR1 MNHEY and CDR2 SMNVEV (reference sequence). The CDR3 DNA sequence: TGTGCCAGCAGTCGCTACGCTCGGATTGACGGCGGGGAACAAGAGACCCAGTACTTC. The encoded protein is CASSRYARIDGGEQETQYF.

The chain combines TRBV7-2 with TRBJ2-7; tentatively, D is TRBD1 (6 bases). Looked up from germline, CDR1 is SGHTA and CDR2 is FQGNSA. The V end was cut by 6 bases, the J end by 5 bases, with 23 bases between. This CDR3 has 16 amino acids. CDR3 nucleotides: TGTGCCAGCAGGGAGAGCTCGGGACATTTAATCGACGAGCAGTACTTC. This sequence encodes CASRESSGHLIDEQYF.

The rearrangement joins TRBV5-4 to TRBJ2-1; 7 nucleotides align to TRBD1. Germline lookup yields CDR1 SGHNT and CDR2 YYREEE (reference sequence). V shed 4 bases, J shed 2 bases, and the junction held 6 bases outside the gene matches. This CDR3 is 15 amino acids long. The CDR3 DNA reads TGTGCCAGCAGCACAGGGGTCTGGACCTACAATGAGCAGTTCTTC. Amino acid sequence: CASSTGVWTYNEQFF.

CDR3 sequence (DNA): TGCGCCAGCGGAGGGGGCGCGGCCACCGGGGAGCTGTTTTTT. This codes for CASGGGAATGELFF. The rearrangement joins TRBV5-1 to TRBJ2-2; the D gene is possibly TRBD1 (7 bases). Germline V CDR1 and CDR2: SGHRS, YFSETQ. V lost 7 bases, J lost 4 bases, and 14 bases lay in between. CDR3 size: 14 residues.